This TCR beta chain was sequenced in a study of chemoradiotherapy in HPV16-positive cancers. Overall study context: A couple of HPV16-positive patients' cells yielded candidate HPV-specific clones and common motifs.

Repertoires were sampled repeatedly during chemoradiotherapy. This CDR3 comprises 12 residues. Per the germline V gene, CDR1 is SGHRS and CDR2 is YFSETQ. The germline V and J ends were trimmed by 5 bases and 0 bases, with 5 bases remaining between them. The repertoire was sequenced with immunoSEQ multiplex PCR; TCRdb's copy has only in-frame clones and lacks some. The data show some 16,000 clones, just under 80% seen once. A word on this clone: Antigen unknown.

Study-wide results and caveats: For HPV16-positive patients, expanding HPV-responsive T cells associated with longer recurrence-free survival. Candidate HPV-specific clones and E7-related TCR motifs grew in tumor during treatment.

The material was obtained from a patient who underwent chemoradiotherapy. V and J are TRBV5-1 and TRBJ1-1; no firm D call. The TCR originated in a human donor with HPV-associated anogenital cancer. The CDR3: CASRNLNTEAFF. Here the CDR3 DNA reads TGCGCCAGCAGGAACCTGAACACTGAAGCTTTCTTT.